This paragraph covers one T cell receptor beta chain sequence. Its target is not known. Noted time point: week 47, end of study. In the vaccine, a single dose held 300 ug of the mutant IDH1 20-mer peptide, along with topical imiquimod. This sample is part of a study of a mutant IDH1 vaccine in newly diagnosed glioma. This CDR3 spans 13 amino acids. Trimming removed 4 bases from V and 0 bases from J, with 4 bases in between. Germline V gene lookup returns CDR1 GTSNPN and CDR2 SVGIG (reference sequence). The repertoire was sequenced with immunoSEQ multiplex PCR; TCRdb's copy has only in-frame clones and lacks some. The sample contains about 56,000 clones, around three quarters of which appear only once.

The sample in question was PBMCs, obtained from a glioma patient whose treatment included an IDH1 peptide vaccine. The receptor was derived from a man aged 45-65 years with glioma. The J gene is TRBJ2-6, the V gene TRBV30; D gene unclear. The CDR3 region has the DNA TGTGCCTGGAAAATCTCTGGGGCCAACGTCCTGACTTTC. Amino acid sequence: CAWKISGANVLTF.